The present TCR beta chain was sequenced within a study of T cell responses to AZD1222 COVID-19 vaccine. Study outcomes and limitations: Nearly half of spike-specific TCRs reportedly go after variant regions that carry no mutations. Donors were mostly white British, more females; clonal diversity possibly underestimated. Scientists sampled the repertoires only once the peak T cell response had passed. Once two AZD1222 doses were given, Spike-specific TCR breadth and depth went up.

A word on this clone: Its target is unknown.

Germline-derived CDR1 and CDR2 are SGHRS and YFSETQ. CDR3 size: 15 residues. Between the trimmed V and J ends, which lost 3 bases and 0 bases, there was a span of 12 bases. Sequenced by immunoSEQ multiplex PCR; TCRdb stores in-frame clones only, minus some. The table lists over 80,000 clones, roughly nine tenths of them singletons, with around 8.3% in the top ten. The clonotype comes from an adult who received the AZD1222 COVID-19 vaccine. The J gene is TRBJ1-2, the V gene TRBV5-1; the D gene is possibly TRBD1 (5 bases). The sequenced sample was peripheral blood, obtained 28 days after the second AZD1222 dose. CDR3: CASSSTASTNYGYTF. The CDR3 bases are TGCGCCAGCAGCTCGACAGCATCAACTAACTATGGCTACACCTTC.